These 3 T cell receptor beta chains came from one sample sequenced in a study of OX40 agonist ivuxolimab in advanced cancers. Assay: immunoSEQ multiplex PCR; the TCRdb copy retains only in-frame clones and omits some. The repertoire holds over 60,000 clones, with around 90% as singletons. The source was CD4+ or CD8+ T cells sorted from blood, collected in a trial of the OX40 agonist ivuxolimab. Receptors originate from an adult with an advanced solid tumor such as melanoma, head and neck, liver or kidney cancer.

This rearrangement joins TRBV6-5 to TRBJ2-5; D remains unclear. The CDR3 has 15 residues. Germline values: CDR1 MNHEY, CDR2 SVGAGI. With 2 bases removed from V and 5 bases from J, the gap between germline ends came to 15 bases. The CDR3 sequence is CASSYGLPAMETQYF. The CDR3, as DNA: TGTGCCAGCAGTTACGGGCTACCGGCTATGGAGACCCAGTACTTC.

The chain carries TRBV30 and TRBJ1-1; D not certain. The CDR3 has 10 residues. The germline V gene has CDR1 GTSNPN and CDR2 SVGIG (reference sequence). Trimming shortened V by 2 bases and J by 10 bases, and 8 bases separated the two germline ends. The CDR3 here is CAWSTEGAFF. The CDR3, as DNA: TGTGCCTGGAGTACAGAAGGAGCTTTCTTT.

The CDR3 reads CASSPDLEETQYF. As DNA, the CDR3 is TGTGCCAGCTCACCAGACTTAGAAGAGACCCAGTACTTC. This chain links TRBV18 with TRBJ2-5; no clear D. The CDR3 has 13 residues. The germline CDR1 and CDR2 sequences are KGHSH and LQKENI. With 2 bases removed from V and 3 bases from J, the gap between germline ends came to 7 bases. Full variable domain (outside the CDR3, taken from reference TRBV18 and TRBJ2-5): NAGVMQNPRHLVRRRGQEARLRCSPMKGHSHVYWYRQLPEEGLKFMVYLQKENIIDESGMPKERFSAEFPKEGPSILRIQQVVRGDSAAYFCASSPDLEETQYFGPGTRLLVL.